Only one count was recorded for the clone carrying this T cell receptor beta chain. Its antigen is not identified. This entry belongs to a study of T cell responses to AZD1222 COVID-19 vaccine. Study-wide background: Second-dose schedules of about 4 or about 12 weeks were combined. Study-wide points: Regions 160-218 and 743-854 held dominance among vaccine-associated CD4 TCRs, which spanned spike. Recipients of AZD1222 seropositive at baseline numbered only 5 to 7.

Assay used: immunoSEQ multiplex PCR; TCRdb lists only in-frame clones, some missing. In the table there are approximately 120,000 clones, 88% of which are singletons. V was trimmed by 1 base and J by 2 bases, leaving 12 bases between them. Germline V gives CDR1 MGHRA, CDR2 YSYEKL. The CDR3 extends over 15 amino acids. The source of this sequence is an adult in good health. The V and J genes are TRBV4-1 and TRBJ2-7, with D maybe TRBD1 (6 bases). Sequenced material: peripheral blood, taken on day 0 of AZD1222 vaccination. CDR3 region: CASSQGRQVTYEQYF. The CDR3 DNA reads as TGCGCCAGCAGCCAAGGTCGACAGGTAACCTACGAGCAGTACTTC.